Listed below are T cell receptor beta chains from one sample, sequenced in a study of blood T cell repertoires in COVID-19. Repertoires were generated with immunoSEQ multiplex PCR, while TCRdb's copy carries only in-frame clones and drops some. The sample includes roughly 190,000 clones, approximately 85% seen only once; the top ten take around 7.8%. Sequenced sample: peripheral blood. These receptors were taken from an older woman with acute or convalescent COVID-19. Each CDR3 is given with its conserved first and last residue. D genes are given only for firm matches. Rows give clone size only sometimes, using once, few, many, or a class for an expanded clone.

CDR3 length,V gene,D gene,clone size,J gene,CDR3 DNA,CDR3 protein
15,TRBV6-5,NA,NA,TRBJ2-3,TGTGCCAGCAGGTTAGAAAGAGCGAGCACAGATACGCAGTATTTT,CASRLERASTDTQYF
15,TRBV3-1/TRBV3-2,NA,NA,TRBJ1-1,TGTGCCAGCAGCCAATCCACAAAATTGAACACTGAAGCTTTCTTT,CASSQSTKLNTEAFF
13,TRBV5-6,NA,once,TRBJ1-2,TGTGCCAGCAGCTTCCAGGTTAACTATGGCTACACCTTC,CASSFQVNYGYTF
12,TRBV14,TRBD1,NA,TRBJ1-2,TGTGCCAGCAGTGCGGCACAGGGGCGACCGAACTTC,CASSAAQGRPNF
12,TRBV19,TRBD1,few,TRBJ1-2,TGTGCCAGTGGGGACAGGGGACTTGGCTACACCTTC,CASGDRGLGYTF
15,TRBV5-1,NA,NA,TRBJ1-1,TGCGCCAGCAGCTCGGCGCCGGGGGTGAACACTGAAGCTTTCTTT,CASSSAPGVNTEAFF
14,TRBV6-6,TRBD1,NA,TRBJ1-2,TGTGCCAGCAGTTTGGGCAGAGGGGGCCATGGCTACACCTTC,CASSLGRGGHGYTF
14,TRBV6-5,NA,once,TRBJ2-7,TGTGCCAGCAAGGGGTTGCGGCCCCCCTACGAGCAGTACTTC,CASKGLRPPYEQYF
15,TRBV6-5,NA,NA,TRBJ2-7,TGTGCCAGCAGTTACGGCTCCCTGGGCGCCTACGAGCAGTACTTC,CASSYGSLGAYEQYF
16,TRBV18,NA,NA,TRBJ1-3,TGTGCCAGCTCTCAATCCCCCGGGGGCTCTGGAAACACCATATATTTT,CASSQSPGGSGNTIYF
15,TRBV5-5,TRBD1,few,TRBJ1-1,TGTGCCAGCAGCTTTTCCGGGACAGGGGAATATGAAGCTTTCTTT,CASSFSGTGEYEAFF
15,TRBV29-1,TRBD1,NA,TRBJ1-5,TGCAGCGTTGGTGGGGGGACAGGGGACAATCAGCCCCAGCATTTT,CSVGGGTGDNQPQHF
16,TRBV2,TRBD1,NA,TRBJ1-6,TGTGCCAGCAGTGCCCTCCCGACAGGGGTTGAATCACCCCTCCACTTT,CASSALPTGVESPLHF
17,TRBV5-1,NA,NA,TRBJ2-1,TGCGCCAGCAGCTTGGGTGGTAGCGGAGACTACTACAATGAGCAGTTCTTC,CASSLGGSGDYYNEQFF
18,TRBV4-1,NA,NA,TRBJ2-1,TGCGCCAGCAGCCGCGTTGAGGTAGCGGCTAGCTCCTACAATGAGCAGTTCTTC,CASSRVEVAASSYNEQFF
13,TRBV19,NA,NA,TRBJ2-1,TGTGCCAGTAGTATATCCAGGGGCAATGAGCAGTTCTTC,CASSISRGNEQFF
13,TRBV5-6,NA,NA,TRBJ1-2,TGTGCCAGCAGCCCCGACGGGAACTATGGCTACACCTTC,CASSPDGNYGYTF